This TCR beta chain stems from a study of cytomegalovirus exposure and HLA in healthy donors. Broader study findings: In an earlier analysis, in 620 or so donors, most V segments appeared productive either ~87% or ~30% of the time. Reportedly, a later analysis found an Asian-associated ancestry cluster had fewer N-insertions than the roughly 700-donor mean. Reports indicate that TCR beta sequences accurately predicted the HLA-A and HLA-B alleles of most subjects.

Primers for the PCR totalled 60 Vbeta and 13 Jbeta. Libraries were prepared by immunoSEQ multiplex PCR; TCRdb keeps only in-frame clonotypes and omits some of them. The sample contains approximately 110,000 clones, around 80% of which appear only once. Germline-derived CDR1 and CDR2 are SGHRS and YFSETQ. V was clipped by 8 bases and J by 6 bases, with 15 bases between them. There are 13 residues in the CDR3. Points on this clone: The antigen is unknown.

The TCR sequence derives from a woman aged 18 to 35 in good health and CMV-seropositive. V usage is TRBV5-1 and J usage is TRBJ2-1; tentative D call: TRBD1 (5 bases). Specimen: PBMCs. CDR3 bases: TGCGCCAGTAGGGGTCTTGGGGCCAATGAGCAGTTCTTC. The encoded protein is CASRGLGANEQFF.